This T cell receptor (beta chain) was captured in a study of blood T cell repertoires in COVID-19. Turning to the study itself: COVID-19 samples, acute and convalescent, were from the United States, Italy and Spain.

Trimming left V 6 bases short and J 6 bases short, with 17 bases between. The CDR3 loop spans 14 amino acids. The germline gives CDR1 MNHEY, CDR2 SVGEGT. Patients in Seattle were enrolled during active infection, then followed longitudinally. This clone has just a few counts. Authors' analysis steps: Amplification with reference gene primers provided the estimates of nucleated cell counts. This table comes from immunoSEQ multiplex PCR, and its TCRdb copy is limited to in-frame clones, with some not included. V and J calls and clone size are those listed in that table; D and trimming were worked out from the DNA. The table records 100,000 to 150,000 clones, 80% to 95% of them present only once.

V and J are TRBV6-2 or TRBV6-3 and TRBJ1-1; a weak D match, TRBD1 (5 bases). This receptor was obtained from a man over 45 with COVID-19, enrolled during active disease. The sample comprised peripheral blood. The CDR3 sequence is CASSQTDVIAEAFF. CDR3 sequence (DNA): TGTGCCAGCAGCCAGACAGACGTCATTGCTGAAGCTTTCTTT.